The T cell receptor (beta chain) under discussion was sequenced for a study of T cell repertoires in cytomegalovirus infection. Study summary: An indication of both CMV infection and matching HLA type came from public TCR beta signatures.

The germline CDR1 and CDR2 sequences are MNHEY and SVGEGT. The CDR3 loop spans 14 amino acids. Trimming cost V 4 bases and J 4 bases, with 10 bases left between them. Whole-study findings and limits: Pooled public TCR beta family frequency picked out CMV carriers with the relevant HLA. Clonotype analysis showed dominance of the ex vivo response by HLA-C-restricted CMV-specific TCR beta clonotypes.

TCRdb ran MiXCR on the reads and lists one entry per CDR3 protein. The sample lists under 350,000 distinct CDR3 sequences; 9.6% were seen once. This clonotype occurred many times. Its antigen is unknown. The V gene is TRBV6-2 or TRBV6-3, the J gene TRBJ2-2; maybe TRBD2 (5 bases). This receptor was obtained from a human donor in good health (CMV status not recorded). Some clones in this sample may be carry-over from other donors' samples. The sample consisted of PBMCs. The CDR3 protein is CASSSHSGTGELFF. CDR3 nucleotides: TGTGCCAGCAGTTCCCACAGCGGCACCGGGGAGCTGTTTTTT.